The 11 T cell receptor beta chains given below trace back to one sample, sequenced in a study of response to subunit inactivated influenza vaccine. TCRdb reprocessed the RT-PCR reads via MiXCR and lists one record per CDR3 protein. The data hold 150,000 to 200,000 distinct CDR3 sequences, with about an eighth observed a single time. The same specimen was also included in a second study, on T cells expressing NK-cell markers. This second report adds: Libraries used 5'RACE template switching adding universal primer site and UMIs.

The source was CD8+ T cells sorted from PBMCs, collected 11 to 12 days after vaccination. The receptors were gathered from a man between 45 and 60 years old who received an inactivated influenza vaccine.

The chain has TRBV28 and TRBJ2-5, with 12 bases lining up with TRBD2. Germline V gene lookup returns CDR1 MDHEN and CDR2 SYDVKM. The CDR3 spans 16 residues. With 2 bases clipped from V and 5 bases from J, the junction kept 6 bases outside the gene matches. Written as DNA, the CDR3 is TGTGCCAGCAGTTTACTAGCGGGAGGGCCCTCGGAGACCCAGTACTTC. Translating gives CASSLLAGGPSETQYF.

Only a few counts were recorded for this clonotype. The chain recombines TRBV2 with TRBJ2-7, with D perhaps matching TRBD1 (6 bases). CDR1 is SNHLY and CDR2 is FYNNEI in the germline V gene. The CDR3 is 16 amino acids. Trimming left V 4 bases short and J 2 bases short, with 18 bases between. CDR3 nucleotides: TGTGCCAGCAGTGGGAAGACAGGTTTTGTCCCCTACGAGCAGTACTTC. It codes for CASSGKTGFVPYEQYF.

The chain combines TRBV24-1 with TRBJ2-1, with 8 bases that match TRBD2. Per germline, CDR1 KGHDR and CDR2 SFDVKD. V lost 0 bases to trimming and J lost 14 bases; unmatched junction nucleotides: 8. The CDR3 runs to 14 residues. The CDR3 DNA reads TGTGCCACCAGTGATTTGGAGAGCGGGGGAAGGAAGTTCTTC. Protein sequence: CATSDLESGGRKFF.

The chain has TRBV7-6 and TRBJ2-3; D is undetermined. Germline CDR1 reads SGHVS; CDR2 reads FNYEAQ. The length of the CDR3 is 16 residues. V was trimmed by 5 bases and J by 2 bases, leaving 17 bases between them. In DNA, the CDR3 is TGTGCCAGCAGCCAAAACACATTCTACCTCACAGATACGCAGTATTTT. Translated: CASSQNTFYLTDTQYF.

The rearrangement uses TRBV5-1 and TRBJ2-3, with 9 bases matching TRBD2. V lost 0 bases and J lost 5; bases outside the gene matches: 7. This CDR3 is built from 16 residues. Germline CDR1 is SGHRS and CDR2 is YFSETQ. This CDR3 is CASSLVLAGFEDTQYF. The CDR3 region has the DNA TGCGCCAGCAGCTTGGTTCTAGCGGGATTTGAAGATACGCAGTATTTT.

This chain links TRBV28 with TRBJ2-1; the D gene is possibly TRBD2 (5 bases). Germline V gives CDR1 MDHEN, CDR2 SYDVKM. Trimming removed 2 bases from V and 3 bases from J, with 14 bases in between. The CDR3 consists of 16 residues. The CDR3 here is CASSLIGAGIYNEQFF. The CDR3 DNA sequence: TGTGCCAGCAGTTTAATTGGCGCGGGTATCTACAATGAGCAGTTCTTC.

The V and J genes are TRBV5-1 and TRBJ2-7; TRBD1 agrees at 10 bases. V dropped 2 bases and J dropped 0; count of bases not matched to a gene: 2. CDR3 length equals 15 residues. Germline-derived CDR1 and CDR2 are SGHRS and YFSETQ. This CDR3 is CASSFRDRGSYEQYF. The CDR3 region has the DNA TGCGCCAGCAGCTTCCGGGACAGGGGCTCCTACGAGCAGTACTTC.

Only a few counts were recorded for this clonotype. The chain employs TRBV27 and TRBJ2-2; 8 bases are a match to TRBD2. Germline V CDR1 and CDR2: MNHEY, SMNVEV (reference sequence). V trimming: 11 bases; J trimming: 5 bases; junction bases outside the gene matches: 4. The CDR3 loop spans 12 amino acids. CDR3: CAARGGTGELFF. CDR3 coding DNA: TGTGCCGCCCGGGGGGGTACCGGGGAGCTGTTTTTT.

The chain employs TRBV7-9 and TRBJ2-1; 11 bases map to TRBD2. Per germline, CDR1 SEHNR and CDR2 FQNEAQ (reference sequence). The CDR3 covers 15 residues. J gave up 5 bases and V 7 bases, and 7 bases lay outside the gene matches. The CDR3 nucleotides read TGTGCCAGCACCCAACTAGCGGGGGAAGACAATGAGCAGTTCTTC. Its protein is CASTQLAGEDNEQFF.

V is TRBV12-3 or TRBV12-4 and J is TRBJ2-2, with D tentatively TRBD1 (6 bases). The CDR3 extends over 13 amino acids. V dropped 3 bases and J dropped 5 bases, with 7 bases sitting between them. The CDR3: CASSFGQTGELFF. DNA of the CDR3: TGTGCCAGCAGTTTTGGACAGACCGGGGAGCTGTTTTTT.

The genes are TRBV9 and TRBJ2-1; 8 nucleotides agree with TRBD2. The CDR3 spans 16 residues. The germline V gene has CDR1 SGDLS and CDR2 YYNGEE. J lost 4 bases, V lost 0 bases, and 6 bases had no gene match. CDR3 coding DNA: TGTGCCAGCAGCGTAGGGGCTAGCGGGCATTACAATGAGCAGTTCTTC. This codes for CASSVGASGHYNEQFF. Using reference TRBV9 and TRBJ2-1 for the parts outside the CDR3, the full variable domain is DSGVTQTPKHLITATGQRVTLRCSPRSGDLSVYWYQQSLDQGLQFLIQYYNGEERAKGNILERFSAQQFPDLHSELNLSSLELGDSALYFCASSVGASGHYNEQFFGPGTRLTVL.